The sequence of this T cell receptor beta chain was determined in a study of blood T cell repertoires in COVID-19. Study-wide context: COVID-19 samples, acute and convalescent, were from the United States, Italy and Spain.

Per germline, CDR1 SQVTM and CDR2 ANQGSEA. This CDR3 is built from 13 residues. Trimming took 6 bases from V and 5 from J, leaving 13 bases between them. The assay was immunoSEQ multiplex PCR, and TCRdb's table has in-frame clones only and misses some. The sample has some 270,000 clones, roughly 81% seen once. Those enrolled, adults aged about 18 to 95 years, came from about two dozen US areas. Before they entered the study, exposed participants had met a COVID-19 case within 2 weeks. This sequence was found in a woman between 50 and 59 years old who had been exposed to COVID-19. The sequenced sample consisted of PBMCs or T cells enriched from blood (not recorded which). The genes are TRBV29-1 and TRBJ2-2; possible D gene TRBD2, 6 bases. The CDR3 protein is CSVRGPGTGELFF. The CDR3 region has the DNA TGCAGCGTGCGGGGCCCAGGGACCGGGGAGCTGTTTTTT.